The present TCR beta chain was sequenced within a study of blood T cell repertoires in COVID-19. One Seattle source followed patients from active infection through their disease course. Study processing details: Reference gene primer amplification in the assay estimated nucleated cell counts. Repertoires were generated with immunoSEQ multiplex PCR, while TCRdb's copy carries only in-frame clones and drops some. That table is the source of V, J and clone size, and D and trimming were worked out from the DNA. This sample has about 480,000 clones, with 89% found just once. This clone appeared a single time. This CDR3 contains 16 residues.

This TCR came from a young man with COVID-19, enrolled during active disease. Sequenced: peripheral blood. The chain employs TRBV21-1 and TRBJ2-1; TRBD2, the table's D call, lacks a check against the DNA. TRBV21-1 is an annotated pseudogene. The CDR3 DNA is TGTGCCAGCAGCAAAGTGTTGGCGGGCTCCTACAATGAGCAGTTCTTC. Its translation: CASSKVLAGSYNEQFF.